This TCR beta chain emerged from a study of control samples from healthy donors and cancer patients. Germline loops: CDR1 KGHSH, CDR2 LQKENI. Trimming removed 8 bases from V and 3 bases from J, with 7 bases in between. The CDR3 length is 11 residues. Assay: immunoSEQ multiplex PCR; the TCRdb copy retains only in-frame clones and omits some. The data show roughly 220,000 clones, with just under 95% seen just once and more than 1.3% held by the top ten. Sequenced sample: blood. The origin of this receptor is a man aged 50 or older in good health. The rearrangement uses TRBV18 and TRBJ1-1, with TRBD1 as a possible D gene (5 bases). The CDR3 DNA follows: TGTGCCAGCGCGGGGGACACTGAAGCTTTCTTT. It specifies CASAGDTEAFF.